The 12 T cell receptor beta chains in this list originate from one sample, sequenced in a study of blood T cell repertoires in COVID-19. Produced via immunoSEQ multiplex PCR; TCRdb's table is partial and in-frame only. This sample has around 140,000 clones, with about 90% found just once. Material for sequencing was peripheral blood. These receptors were obtained from a man aged 80 or over with acute or convalescent COVID-19.

This clone was picked up a small number of times. The same CDR3 also results from other DNA sequences found in this sample. The genes are TRBV9 and TRBJ1-1; D is unclear. The length of the CDR3 is 12 residues. Deletions cut 0 bases from V and 12 bases from J, with 12 bases between. Germline V CDR1 and CDR2: SGDLS, YYNGEE. CDR3 coding DNA: TGTGCCAGCAGCGTAGGGACCGGAGGTCCTTTCTTT. Encoded protein: CASSVGTGGPFF. Together with reference TRBV9 and TRBJ1-1, the CDR3 gives the full variable domain: DSGVTQTPKHLITATGQRVTLRCSPRSGDLSVYWYQQSLDQGLQFLIQYYNGEERAKGNILERFSAQQFPDLHSELNLSSLELGDSALYFCASSVGTGGPFFGQGTRLTVV.

The V call is TRBV6-5, the J call TRBJ1-2, with D maybe TRBD1 (5 bases). CDR3 length: 15 residues. V was clipped by 2 bases and J by 2 bases, with 12 bases between them. The germline V gene has CDR1 MNHEY and CDR2 SVGAGI. The CDR3 nucleotides are TGTGCCAGCAGTTACCGAGGAGACAGAAACTATGGCTACACCTTC. Amino acids: CASSYRGDRNYGYTF.

This chain links TRBV4-1 with TRBJ2-5; 11 bases are shared with TRBD2. Germline V gene sequence: CDR1 MGHRA, CDR2 YSYEKL. The CDR3 spans 16 residues. The V gene end was trimmed by 1 base and the J gene end by 5 bases; junction bases not matched to a gene: 6. The DNA for the CDR3 is TGCGCCAGCAGCCAAGGGGGCCTAGCGGGAGGCGAGACCCAGTACTTC. Amino acid sequence: CASSQGGLAGGETQYF.

The chain joins TRBV11-2 to TRBJ2-1, with D possibly matching TRBD2 (6 bases). Germline loops: CDR1 SGHAT, CDR2 FQNNGV. Trimming cost V 4 bases and J 7 bases, with 20 bases left between them. The CDR3 spans 16 residues. CDR3 coding DNA: TGTGCCAGCAGCTCCGGGGTTCCACAGGCGGGGAATGAGCAGTTCTTC. Protein product: CASSSGVPQAGNEQFF.

The chain combines TRBV18 with TRBJ1-5; D possibly corresponds to TRBD1 (5 bases). Trimming stripped 6 bases from V and 5 bases from J, with 11 bases between. CDR1 is KGHSH and CDR2 is LQKENI in the germline V gene. This CDR3 is 13 amino acids long. The chain's CDR3 is CASSPGGDQPQHF. In DNA form, the CDR3 reads TGTGCCAGCTCCCCCGGGGGGGATCAGCCCCAGCATTTT.

The chain has TRBV7-9 and TRBJ2-2; 9 positions match TRBD1. V trimming: 1 base; J trimming: 0 bases; junction bases outside the gene matches: 0. The germline CDR1 and CDR2 sequences are SEHNR and FQNEAQ (reference sequence). The CDR3 has 16 residues. The DNA for the CDR3 is TGTGCCAGCAGCTTAGGGGACAGGGCGAACACCGGGGAGCTGTTTTTT. This sequence encodes CASSLGDRANTGELFF.

This clone was detected only a few times. This chain uses TRBV5-1 with TRBJ2-7; D perhaps matches TRBD2 (5 bases). CDR3 size: 13 residues. Germline V lookup: CDR1 SGHRS, CDR2 YFSETQ. V was pared by 1 base and J by 3 bases, with 8 bases between. CDR3 in amino acids: CASSLRGDYEQYF. CDR3 DNA sequence: TGCGCCAGCAGCTTGCGGGGAGACTACGAGCAGTACTTC. Full variable domain (outside the CDR3, taken from reference TRBV5-1 and TRBJ2-7): KAGVTQTPRYLIKTRGQQVTLSCSPISGHRSVSWYQQTPGQGLQFLFEYFSETQRNKGNFPGRFSGRQFSNSRSEMNVSTLELGDSALYLCASSLRGDYEQYFGPGTRLTVT.

The V gene is TRBV19, the J gene TRBJ1-5; D gene ambiguous. The germline V and J ends were trimmed by 8 bases and 5 bases, with 10 bases remaining between them. CDR1 and CDR2 from the germline V gene are LNHDA and SQIVND (reference sequence). CDR3 length: 12 residues. DNA of the CDR3: TGTGCCAGTCGAGGTGGGTATCAGCCCCAGCATTTT. Translated, it gives CASRGGYQPQHF.

This clone was detected once. V and J are TRBV28 and TRBJ1-5; 9 positions match TRBD1. Trimming took 11 bases from V and 3 from J; bases not matched to a gene: 2. The germline CDR1 and CDR2 sequences are MDHEN and SYDVKM. This CDR3 region has 12 residues. Here the CDR3 DNA reads TGTGCCGTACAGGGGGCCAATCAGCCCCAGCATTTT. It specifies CAVQGANQPQHF.

This chain links TRBV7-9 with TRBJ1-1; D unclear. There are 12 residues in the CDR3. Germline CDR1 is SEHNR and CDR2 is FQNEAQ (reference sequence). Trimming stripped 3 bases from V and 7 bases from J, with 9 bases between. The CDR3 region has the DNA TGTGCCAGCAGCTTGTTCTTCGGTGAAGCTTTCTTT. Protein sequence: CASSLFFGEAFF.

The J gene is TRBJ1-1, the V gene TRBV3-1 (or the pseudogene TRBV3-2); 8 bases match TRBD1. Trimming removed 1 base from V and 8 bases from J; junction bases left unmatched: 3. The CDR3 has 13 residues. From germline, CDR1 is LGHDT and CDR2 YNNKEL (reference sequence). CDR3 region: CASSQAGGLEAFF. The CDR3 bases are TGTGCCAGCAGCCAAGCAGGGGGCCTCGAAGCTTTCTTT.

The gene calls are TRBV9 and TRBJ2-3; 12 bases map to TRBD2. With 0 bases clipped from V and 0 bases from J, the junction kept 2 bases outside the gene matches. In germline, CDR1 is SGDLS, CDR2 YYNGEE. CDR3 length equals 17 residues. This chain's CDR3 is CASSVAGTSGSTDTQYF. The CDR3 DNA sequence: TGTGCCAGCAGCGTAGCCGGGACTAGCGGGAGCACAGATACGCAGTATTTT.